These 21 T cell receptor beta chains share one sample of origin, sequenced in a study of T-cell reconstitution after alpha-beta-depleted transplantation in children. TCRbeta library preparation incorporated unique molecular identifiers. Via MiXCR, TCRdb re-called the PCR reads, giving one row per CDR3 protein. The profile shows 100,000 to 120,000 distinct CDR3 sequences, 10% of them singletons. Sequences were derived from PBMCs from the stem cell graft donor, sampled from the stem cell graft. All receptors come from a human donor who donated a stem cell graft to a child with acute lymphoblastic leukemia.

This clonotype was recorded at least ten times. The chain links TRBV25-1 to TRBJ1-1; D is unclear. This CDR3 is built from 13 residues. Trimming pared 4 bases from V and 9 bases from J, leaving 15 bases between. Germline V CDR1 and CDR2: MGHDK, SYGVNS. The CDR3 DNA follows: TGTGCCAGCAGTGGCCAGGTAGTCGGGAAAGCTTTCTTT. Protein sequence: CASSGQVVGKAFF.

This clonotype was counted ten times or more. The rearrangement uses TRBV27 and TRBJ2-7; D is unresolved. Germline V gene data show CDR1 as MNHEY and CDR2 as SMNVEV (reference sequence). Between the trimmed V and J ends, which lost 3 bases and 1 base, there was a span of 13 bases. The CDR3 spans 15 residues. The CDR3, as DNA: TGTGCCAGCAGTTTGATGGGGATCTCTTCCTACGAGCAGTACTTC. Translating gives CASSLMGISSYEQYF.

Turning to this clonotype: A much larger clone sits a single nucleotide away, making a read error possible. No conserved phenylalanine or tryptophan ends this CDR3, so it is likely a read error. V is TRBV30 and J is TRBJ1-1, with D hard to call. Germline-derived CDR1 and CDR2 are GTSNPN and SVGIG (reference sequence). CDR3 length: 14 amino acids. V shed 4 bases and J shed 4 bases, with 16 bases lying between them. DNA of the CDR3: TGTGCCTGGAAACTTGGCAGCGGCGGCACTGAAGCTTTCCTT. Protein: CAWKLGSGGTEAFL.

By frequency in the sample, this clonotype is medium-sized. The chain employs TRBV12-3 or TRBV12-4 and TRBJ2-7, with D tentatively TRBD2 (6 bases). V lost 6 bases and J lost 0, with 18 bases in between. This CDR3 comprises 16 residues. Here the CDR3 reads CASRPGTSVSSYEQYF. CDR3 in DNA: TGTGCCAGCAGACCTGGGACTTCCGTTAGCTCCTACGAGCAGTACTTC.

Ten or more counts support this clonotype. This sequence joins TRBV7-9 and TRBJ2-3, with 11 nucleotides matching TRBD2. Germline-derived CDR1 and CDR2 are SEHNR and FQNEAQ (reference sequence). Trimming removed 5 bases from V and 4 bases from J; junction bases left unmatched: 8. The CDR3 loop spans 16 amino acids. DNA for the CDR3: TGTGCCAGCAGCCCGAATCTAGCGGGAGGCGCAGATACGCAGTATTTT. Translating it yields CASSPNLAGGADTQYF.

This clonotype was observed many times. V is TRBV10-3 and J is TRBJ1-6, with no clear D. The CDR3 is made up of 14 amino acids. The V gene's germline CDR1 is ENHRY and CDR2 SYGVKD. V lost 1 base, J lost 6 bases, and 7 bases lay in between. The CDR3: CAISEFGPNSPLHF. CDR3 nucleotide sequence: TGTGCCATCAGTGAGTTCGGGCCTAATTCACCCCTCCACTTT.

Many counts were recorded for this clonotype. CDR3 loop: CASSLPQLRQPQHF. CDR3 DNA: TGCGCCAGCAGCTTGCCCCAATTGAGGCAGCCCCAGCATTTT. The genes are TRBV5-1 and TRBJ1-5; D is uncertain. The length of the CDR3 is 14 residues. Trimming took off 1 base at V and 7 bases at J, with 12 bases between the two ends. Per germline, CDR1 SGHRS and CDR2 YFSETQ.

This clonotype was seen ten or more times. The chain carries TRBV5-1 and TRBJ2-5; D uncertain. CDR3 length equals 12 residues. Germline CDR1 is SGHRS and CDR2 is YFSETQ. V lost 0 bases, J lost 5 bases, and 5 bases lay in between. DNA for the CDR3: TGCGCCAGCAGCTTGGATCTCGAGACCCAGTACTTC. The encoded protein is CASSLDLETQYF.

This clonotype occurred many times. CDR3 bases: TGTGCCATCAGTGAGTCGAGCCTGGCCAATGAGCAGTTCTTC. It translates to CAISESSLANEQFF. This sequence joins TRBV10-3 and TRBJ2-1; no clear D gene. CDR1 ENHRY and CDR2 SYGVKD come from the germline V gene. The V gene lost 0 bases and the J gene lost 6 bases, with 9 bases spanning the gap. The CDR3 is 14 amino acids.

This clonotype was observed at least ten times. The V call is TRBV4-3, the J call TRBJ1-5; a possible D gene is TRBD1 (5 bases). The germline V gene encodes CDR1 LGHNA and CDR2 YSLEER. The germline V and J ends were trimmed by 0 bases and 5 bases, with 11 bases remaining between them. CDR3 size: 15 residues. CDR3 nucleotide sequence: TGCGCCAGCAGCCAAGACCGGGGCACCCATCAGCCCCAGCATTTT. Encoded protein: CASSQDRGTHQPQHF.

This clonotype showed up many times. V and J are TRBV12-3 or TRBV12-4 and TRBJ2-2; 8 positions match TRBD2. CDR3 length equals 16 residues. Losses at the gene ends were 3 bases for V and 4 bases for J; bases not matched to a gene: 7. The CDR3 region is CASSFTWAGGTGELFF. The CDR3 DNA sequence: TGTGCCAGCAGTTTTACCTGGGCGGGGGGCACCGGGGAGCTGTTTTTT.

Ten or more counts support this clonotype. This chain links TRBV4-3 with TRBJ2-7; no definite D call. Germline lookup yields CDR1 LGHNA and CDR2 YSLEER. The germline V and J ends were trimmed by 1 base and 5 bases, with 12 bases remaining between them. The CDR3 sequence is 14 residues long. CDR3: CASSQVRNNHEQYF. The CDR3 bases are TGCGCCAGCAGCCAAGTCAGAAATAACCACGAGCAGTACTTC.

A few counts support this clonotype. The chain couples TRBV5-1 to TRBJ2-5, with a tentative D call TRBD2 (5 bases). Germline loops: CDR1 SGHRS, CDR2 YFSETQ. Between the trimmed V and J ends, which lost 4 bases and 3 bases, there was a span of 16 bases. CDR3 length: 15 residues. CDR3 sequence reads: CASSPPSREKETQYF. In nucleotides, the CDR3 is TGCGCCAGCAGCCCCCCAAGTCGGGAAAAAGAGACCCAGTACTTC. Full variable domain (outside the CDR3, taken from reference TRBV5-1 and TRBJ2-5): KAGVTQTPRYLIKTRGQQVTLSCSPISGHRSVSWYQQTPGQGLQFLFEYFSETQRNKGNFPGRFSGRQFSNSRSEMNVSTLELGDSALYLCASSPPSREKETQYFGPGTRLLVL.

This clonotype has a count of ten or more. The chain recombines TRBV18 with TRBJ1-2; D is unclear. V lost 0 bases to trimming and J lost 4 bases, with 3 bases between them. Germline V CDR1 and CDR2: KGHSH, LQKENI. CDR3 length equals 12 residues. This chain's CDR3 is CASSPPSYGYTF. CDR3 sequence (DNA): TGTGCCAGCTCACCACCTTCCTATGGCTACACCTTC.

This chain joins TRBV7-3 and TRBJ2-2; D is ambiguous. With 3 bases removed from V and 2 bases from J, the gap between germline ends came to 7 bases. This CDR3 is built from 14 residues. Germline V lookup: CDR1 SGHTA, CDR2 FQGTGA. The CDR3 DNA reads TGTGCCAGCAGCTTGGGGTCCAACACCGGGGAGCTGTTTTTT. This sequence encodes CASSLGSNTGELFF. Combining the CDR3 with reference TRBV7-3 and TRBJ2-2 gives the whole variable domain GAGVSQTPSNKVTEKGKYVELRCDPISGHTALYWYRQSLGQGPEFLIYFQGTGAADDSGLPNDRFFAVRPEGSVSTLKIQRTERGDSAVYLCASSLGSNTGELFFGEGSRLTVL.

This clonotype was detected many times. CDR3 coding DNA: TGCAGTGCTAGCACGGGAGGAGCCTACGAGCAGTACTTC. The encoded protein is CSASTGGAYEQYF. The J gene is TRBJ2-7, the V gene TRBV20-1; TRBD2 matches at 7 bases. V lost 3 bases and J lost 2; bases outside the gene matches: 4. The CDR3 covers 13 residues. Germline lookup yields CDR1 DFQATT and CDR2 SNEGSKA (reference sequence).

This clonotype was seen at least ten times. J is TRBJ1-2 and V is TRBV12-3 or TRBV12-4, with TRBD1 identical over 9 bases. Unmatched junction bases numbered 9, after V lost 6 bases and J lost 4 bases. The CDR3 totals 15 residues. The DNA of the CDR3 is TGTGCCAGCAGACCCTCCGGGACAGGGTTCTATGGCTACACCTTC. Translated, it gives CASRPSGTGFYGYTF.

This clonotype was picked up many times. The J gene is TRBJ1-1, the V gene TRBV3-1, with unresolved D. Germline lookup yields CDR1 LGHDT and CDR2 YNNKEL (reference sequence). This CDR3 is built from 13 residues. V was trimmed by 3 bases and J by 1 base, leaving 6 bases between them. Here the CDR3 DNA reads TGTGCCAGCAGCCAGGGGAGGAACACTGAAGCTTTCTTT. Its protein product is CASSQGRNTEAFF.

This clonotype was counted ten times or more. The genes are TRBV20-1 and TRBJ2-3; TRBD2 matches at 8 bases. The V segment lost 3 bases and the J segment 3 bases; nucleotides outside the gene matches: 8. This CDR3 is 15 amino acids long. Looked up from germline, CDR1 is DFQATT and CDR2 is SNEGSKA (reference sequence). This CDR3 reads CSASAPGLGTDTQYF. CDR3 coding DNA: TGCAGTGCTAGTGCCCCGGGACTAGGGACAGATACGCAGTATTTT.

This clonotype was observed at least ten times. The V gene is TRBV20-1, the J gene TRBJ2-7, with 7 bases identical to TRBD2. This CDR3 spans 14 amino acids. V gave up 3 bases and J gave up 3 bases; unmatched junction bases: 8. Germline CDR1 is DFQATT and CDR2 is SNEGSKA (reference sequence). The CDR3 coding sequence is TGCAGTGCTAGGCGGGGGTCTGACTTCTACGAGCAGTACTTC. The encoded protein is CSARRGSDFYEQYF.

This clonotype has ten or more counts. V usage is TRBV12-3 or TRBV12-4 and J usage is TRBJ2-2, with a weak D call TRBD2 (6 bases). V was pared by 3 bases and J by 1 base, with 9 bases between. CDR3 length: 15 residues. The CDR3 bases are TGTGCCAGCAGTTTCGGTAGCGGGAACACCGGGGAGCTGTTTTTT. Translation gives CASSFGSGNTGELFF.